These 10 T cell receptor beta chains were all obtained from the same sample, sequenced in a study of T cell responses to AZD1222 COVID-19 vaccine. Using immunoSEQ multiplex PCR, the repertoire was profiled, and TCRdb retains in-frame clones only, with some absent. Among under 170,000 clones listed, 90% were seen once. Sequencing was performed on peripheral blood, taken 28 days after the second AZD1222 dose. These receptors all stem from an adult who received the AZD1222 COVID-19 vaccine.

The rearrangement uses TRBV29-1 and TRBJ1-1, with a possible D match to TRBD1 (6 bases). The CDR3 spans 15 residues. V was clipped by 6 bases and J by 6 bases, with 23 bases between them. Germline CDR1 and CDR2: SQVTM and ANQGSEA. The CDR3 is CSVEHLGQPAAEAFF. The CDR3 nucleotides read TGCAGCGTCGAACATCTCGGACAGCCAGCCGCTGAAGCTTTCTTT.

As regards this clone: At the DNA level, this CDR3 is encoded by other sequences in the same sample as well. This chain connects TRBV19 to TRBJ1-1, with 8 bases matching TRBD1. From germline, CDR1 is LNHDA and CDR2 SQIVND (reference sequence). The CDR3 sequence is 14 residues long. J was trimmed by 1 base and V by 4 bases; bases with no gene match: 2. DNA for the CDR3: TGTGCCAGTAGTACCCAGGGGGCGAACACTGAAGCTTTCTTT. It is translated as CASSTQGANTEAFF.

CDR3 bases: TGTGCCAGCAGCCAGAGGGACGCGCCCAACTATGGCTACACCTTC. Protein sequence: CASSQRDAPNYGYTF. The V gene is TRBV14, the J gene TRBJ1-2; D might be TRBD1 (5 bases). V lost 3 bases and J 2 bases, leaving 13 bases between the germline ends. Germline CDR1 reads SGHDN; CDR2 reads FVKESK. This CDR3 is 15 amino acids long.

The rearrangement links TRBV27 to TRBJ2-1, with TRBD1 as a possible D gene (6 bases). With 2 bases removed from V and 5 bases from J, the gap between germline ends came to 13 bases. This CDR3 contains 15 residues. The germline gives CDR1 MNHEY, CDR2 SMNVEV (reference sequence). The CDR3 sequence is CASSLRGQLNNEQFF. CDR3 sequence (DNA): TGTGCCAGCAGTTTACGTGGACAGCTTAACAATGAGCAGTTCTTC.

The V and J genes are TRBV11-2 and TRBJ1-6; 10 positions match TRBD1. CDR1 and CDR2 (germline): SGHAT, FQNNGV. The ends lost 4 bases at V and 0 bases at J; junction bases unmatched: 6. This CDR3 is built from 18 residues. The CDR3 DNA reads TGTGCCAGCAGCTACCGGGACAGGGGTAGCTCCTATAATTCACCCCTCCACTTT. Translation gives CASSYRDRGSSYNSPLHF.

This chain's CDR3 is CASSQFYEQYF. In DNA form, the CDR3 reads TGTGCCAGCAGCCAATTCTACGAGCAGTACTTC. The chain has TRBV11-2 and TRBJ2-7, with D uncertain. The CDR3 consists of 11 residues. V was cut by 5 bases and J by 3 bases, with 5 bases left in between. Germline assignment: CDR1 SGHAT and CDR2 FQNNGV.

The chain is built from TRBV5-6 and TRBJ1-1; a possible D gene is TRBD1 (5 bases). The CDR3 spans 13 residues. Germline V CDR1 and CDR2: SGHDT, YYEEEE. With 5 bases removed from V and 1 base from J, the gap between germline ends came to 9 bases. The CDR3 is CASRLGGNTEAFF. CDR3 sequence (DNA): TGTGCCAGCAGACTGGGGGGGAACACTGAAGCTTTCTTT. Full variable domain (remainder filled in from reference TRBV5-6 and TRBJ1-1): DAGVTQSPTHLIKTRGQQVTLRCSPKSGHDTVSWYQQALGQGPQFIFQYYEEEERQRGNFPDRFSGHQFPNYSSELNVNALLLGDSALYLCASRLGGNTEAFFGQGTRLTVV.

The count of this clone is one. The genes are TRBV24-1 and TRBJ2-3; tentatively, D is TRBD1 (6 bases). Looked up from germline, CDR1 is KGHDR and CDR2 is SFDVKD. V lost 2 bases and J 1 base, leaving 15 bases between the germline ends. The CDR3 is 17 residues long. The DNA of the CDR3 is TGTGCCACCAGTGATTCTCTGACAGGTCCCGGCACAGATACGCAGTATTTT. Its protein is CATSDSLTGPGTDTQYF.

In its sample, this clone was seen once. The V gene is TRBV5-5, the J gene TRBJ2-5; D perhaps matches TRBD2 (7 bases). V was shortened by 3 bases and J by 0 bases, with 15 bases between the two germline ends. The CDR3 length is 16 residues. The V gene's germline CDR1 is SGHKS and CDR2 YYEKEE (reference sequence). CDR3 sequence reads: CASSSTEGGHQETQYF. CDR3 DNA sequence: TGTGCCAGCAGCTCTACCGAGGGGGGGCACCAAGAGACCCAGTACTTC. The full variable domain, rest sourced from reference TRBV5-5 and TRBJ2-5, is DAGVTQSPTHLIKTRGQQVTLRCSPISGHKSVSWYQQVLGQGPQFIFQYYEKEERGRGNFPDRFSARQFPNYSSELNVNALLLGDSALYLCASSSTEGGHQETQYFGPGTRLLVL.

The chain is built from TRBV12-5 and TRBJ2-1; maybe TRBD2 (6 bases). The CDR3 consists of 18 residues. Germline V gene data show CDR1 as LGHNT and CDR2 as FRNRAP. The V end was cut by 2 bases, the J end by 2 bases, with 19 bases between. The CDR3 DNA follows: TGTGCTAGTGGTTTGCCTCACTCGGGGCTAGCGCCCTACAATGAGCAGTTCTTC. It codes for CASGLPHSGLAPYNEQFF.